The subject of this entry is one T cell receptor (beta chain). Its antigen is as yet unknown. This sample was taken from a study of blood T cells in healthy people across ages. Study-level findings and limits: The long-lived group displayed more naive CD4+ cells, plus higher diversity, than the aged donors did. TCR beta diversity, measured per million T cells, fell in a roughly linear way with age.

Combining a sample-barcoded 5' primer with a J-beta primer mix, a second PCR ran for roughly 6 to 12 cycles. TCRdb passed the 5' RACE reads through MiXCR, listing each CDR3 protein once. In the table there are approximately 940,000 distinct CDR3 sequences, around 46% of which are singletons. The source of this sequence is a man aged 25 to 45 in good health. The sequencing input was blood.

The CDR3 here is CASSLAGTRLAGDKQFF. For the CDR3, the DNA is TGTGCCAGCAGCTTAGCCGGGACCCGACTAGCGGGGGACAAGCAGTTCTTC. The chain employs TRBV7-9 and TRBJ2-1; 12 bases match TRBD2. There are 17 residues in the CDR3. Unmatched junction bases numbered 11, after V lost 0 bases and J lost 11 bases. Germline assignment: CDR1 SEHNR and CDR2 FQNEAQ (reference sequence).